The 28 T cell receptor beta chains in this list originate from one sample, sequenced in a study of patients and donors after allogeneic stem cell transplantation. TCRdb re-called the RT-PCR reads with MiXCR, one entry per CDR3 protein. This repertoire shows around 240,000 distinct CDR3 sequences, roughly 13% found once; its top ten account for roughly 10%. Sequenced sample: blood, either unsorted or a sorted T cell fraction (not recorded which). The source of these receptors is a human donor who was either an allogeneic HSCT recipient or a stem cell or donor lymphocyte infusion donor (not recorded which). It is not recorded whose cells these are; they may come from a transplant donor.

This clonotype occurred many times. This chain connects TRBV4-2 to TRBJ2-7, with D tentatively TRBD2 (5 bases). The CDR3 is 15 amino acids. Trimming removed 3 bases from V and 3 bases from J, with 15 bases in between. The germline CDR1 and CDR2 sequences are LGHNA and YNFKEQ. CDR3 in amino acids: CASSQWMVGNYEQYF. The DNA of the CDR3 is TGTGCCAGCAGCCAGTGGATGGTCGGGAACTACGAGCAGTACTTC.

This clonotype was recorded at least ten times. This chain joins TRBV7-9 and TRBJ2-7; 7 bases fit TRBD2. The germline V gene has CDR1 SEHNR and CDR2 FQNEAQ (reference sequence). Unmatched junction bases numbered 8, after V lost 5 bases and J lost 7 bases. The CDR3 spans 13 residues. The CDR3 reads CASSRGEGQEQYF. The CDR3 DNA follows: TGTGCCAGCAGCCGCGGGGAGGGGCAGGAGCAGTACTTC.

V is TRBV10-3 and J is TRBJ2-2; D possibly corresponds to TRBD1 (6 bases). The V end lost 11 bases, the J end lost 3 bases, and 22 bases lay between the germline ends. There are 16 residues in the CDR3. CDR1 and CDR2 from the germline V gene are ENHRY and SYGVKD. The DNA for the CDR3 is TGTGCCGCCCAGGGTGACGGACCAGGGGACACCGGGGAGCTGTTTTTT. Translation: CAAQGDGPGDTGELFF.

This clonotype was seen at least ten times. J is TRBJ2-1 and V is TRBV4-1; 12 bases match TRBD2. The CDR3 extends over 17 amino acids. CDR1 MGHRA and CDR2 YSYEKL come from the germline V gene. V dropped 3 bases and J dropped 6; count of bases not matched to a gene: 9. The CDR3 here is CASSHPGLAGMGNEQFF. The CDR3 DNA follows: TGCGCCAGCAGCCACCCCGGACTAGCGGGAATGGGCAATGAGCAGTTCTTC.

This clonotype was detected only a few times. V is TRBV5-1 and J is TRBJ1-6; D not certain. The length of the CDR3 is 14 residues. With 4 bases removed from V and 5 bases from J, the gap between germline ends came to 10 bases. Germline-derived CDR1 and CDR2 are SGHRS and YFSETQ. The CDR3 bases are TGCGCCAGCAGCACGCCGGAACATAATTCACCCCTCCACTTT. This sequence encodes CASSTPEHNSPLHF.

At least ten counts were recorded for this clonotype. CDR3 protein: CASSLANTGRSEKLFF. CDR3 in DNA: TGTGCCAGCAGCTTGGCGAACACCGGACGTAGTGAAAAACTGTTTTTT. The chain combines TRBV5-6 with TRBJ1-4, with unresolved D. V dropped 0 bases and J dropped 7 bases, with 16 bases sitting between them. CDR1 SGHDT and CDR2 YYEEEE come from the germline V gene. The CDR3 has 16 amino acids.

This clonotype came up a few times. V usage is TRBV18 and J usage is TRBJ1-1; D is possibly TRBD1 (6 bases). The CDR3 loop spans 15 amino acids. Germline values: CDR1 KGHSH, CDR2 LQKENI. Trimming took off 5 bases at V and 4 bases at J, with 17 bases between the two ends. CDR3 DNA sequence: TGTGCCAGCTCAATCGGAAAGGGAGGGGGCACTGAAGCTTTCTTT. Protein: CASSIGKGGGTEAFF.

The chain has TRBV6-6 and TRBJ1-1; no clear D. The V end lost 8 bases, the J end lost 1 base, and 8 bases lay between the germline ends. This CDR3 has 12 residues. Germline V gene data show CDR1 as MNHNY and CDR2 as SVGAGI (reference sequence). Here the CDR3 reads CASDASNTEAFF. CDR3 DNA: TGTGCCAGCGACGCCTCGAACACTGAAGCTTTCTTT.

This clonotype was detected many times. This chain uses TRBV4-3 with TRBJ1-2; 9 bases are shared with TRBD1. V trimming: 1 base; J trimming: 5 bases; junction bases outside the gene matches: 5. Germline-derived CDR1 and CDR2 are LGHNA and YSLEER. The CDR3 length is 15 residues. The CDR3 DNA is TGCGCCAGCAGCCAAGGTCCACAGGGGGCGTATGGCTACACCTTC. Protein product: CASSQGPQGAYGYTF.

This clonotype was recorded many times. This chain joins TRBV6-2 or TRBV6-3 and TRBJ1-3; no definite D call. This CDR3 spans 14 amino acids. Trimming took 6 bases from V and 2 from J, leaving 11 bases between them. The germline V gene encodes CDR1 MNHEY and CDR2 SVGEGT. CDR3: CASRTSWAGNTIYF. The CDR3 DNA sequence: TGTGCCAGCAGGACCTCCTGGGCTGGAAACACCATATATTTT.

This clonotype was detected only a few times. The genes are TRBV6-2 or TRBV6-3 and TRBJ1-5, with D possibly matching TRBD1 (6 bases). Trimming left V 0 bases short and J 0 bases short, with 9 bases between. Germline V CDR1 and CDR2: MNHEY, SVGEGT. This CDR3 is built from 16 residues. Here the CDR3 reads CASSYSKGDSNQPQHF. The CDR3 DNA is TGTGCCAGCAGTTACTCGAAGGGGGATAGCAATCAGCCCCAGCATTTT.

There are a few counts of this clonotype. J is TRBJ2-7 and V is TRBV19; 9 bases are shared with TRBD1. CDR1 LNHDA and CDR2 SQIVND come from the germline V gene (reference sequence). V shed 3 bases, J shed 5 bases, and the junction held 8 bases outside the gene matches. This CDR3 comprises 15 residues. The CDR3 region has the DNA TGTGCCAGTAGTATCTGGGACAGGGCGGAGGACGAGCAGTACTTC. This codes for CASSIWDRAEDEQYF.

CDR3 DNA: TGCGCCAGCAGCGCCTACCACAGGGGAGATCAGCCCCAGCATTTT. This translates into CASSAYHRGDQPQHF. The chain is built from TRBV4-1 and TRBJ1-5; 7 bases match TRBD1. V shed 5 bases and J 5 bases; nucleotides not matched to a gene: 9. This CDR3 has 15 residues. Germline V CDR1 and CDR2: MGHRA, YSYEKL.

This clonotype was counted between two and nine times. J is TRBJ2-3 and V is TRBV4-1; 10 bases are a match to TRBD2. The CDR3 sequence is 16 residues long. The ends lost 1 base at V and 5 bases at J; junction bases unmatched: 6. Germline V lookup: CDR1 MGHRA, CDR2 YSYEKL. The CDR3 region has the DNA TGCGCCAGCAGCCAAGTGGAGCGGGGGGGCAGAGATACGCAGTATTTT. Its protein product is CASSQVERGGRDTQYF.

This chain joins TRBV4-1 and TRBJ2-7; 9 bases match TRBD2. The CDR3 has 17 residues. Germline trimming cut 1 base from V and 7 bases from J; bases unmatched to any gene: 14. The V gene's germline CDR1 is MGHRA and CDR2 YSYEKL. The CDR3 bases are TGCGCCAGCAGCCAAGGAAGAGCTAGCGGGGCCCTGGGGGAGCAGTACTTC. It yields the protein CASSQGRASGALGEQYF.

This clonotype was detected many times. J is TRBJ2-1 and V is TRBV7-3; D may match TRBD1 or TRBD2 (5 bases each). This CDR3 has 14 amino acids. Germline CDR1 and CDR2: SGHTA and FQGTGA. V lost 2 bases and J lost 7, with 12 bases in between. The CDR3 sequence is CASSLGGAVNEQFF. In DNA form, the CDR3 reads TGTGCCAGCAGCTTAGGGGGAGCGGTAAATGAGCAGTTCTTC.

The V gene is TRBV5-1, the J gene TRBJ1-5; D gene uncertain. The V end was cut by 2 bases, the J end by 7 bases, with 13 bases between. Germline-derived CDR1 and CDR2 are SGHRS and YFSETQ. CDR3 length: 14 amino acids. In DNA form, the CDR3 reads TGCGCCAGCAGCTTAGGTTTGAGTGGGCAGCCCCAGCATTTT. Translating it yields CASSLGLSGQPQHF.

At least ten counts were recorded for this clonotype. The chain combines TRBV3-1 with TRBJ1-5, with TRBD1 matching over 9 bases. The V gene end was trimmed by 3 bases and the J gene end by 5 bases; junction bases not matched to a gene: 5. CDR1 LGHDT and CDR2 YNNKEL come from the germline V gene (reference sequence). This CDR3 contains 15 residues. CDR3 DNA sequence: TGTGCCAGCAGCCAGGTAACAGGGGGCGATCAGCCCCAGCATTTT. Translating gives CASSQVTGGDQPQHF.

This clonotype was detected a few times. The V and J genes are TRBV6-1 and TRBJ2-2; TRBD2 matches at 7 bases. CDR1 is MNHNS, CDR2 SASEGT, per germline. The CDR3 totals 15 residues. Germline trimming cut 8 bases from V and 0 bases from J; bases unmatched to any gene: 6. DNA for the CDR3: TGTGCCAGCGCGGGGGATTCCCCGAACACCGGGGAGCTGTTTTTT. Translation: CASAGDSPNTGELFF.

The table lists this clonotype with a few counts. The CDR3 reads CSARARTLGTAANTGELFF. The CDR3 bases are TGCAGTGCTAGAGCGAGAACCCTCGGGACGGCTGCGAACACCGGGGAGCTGTTTTTT. The chain employs TRBV20-1 and TRBJ2-2; either TRBD1 or TRBD2 may fit D (5 bases each). CDR1 is DFQATT and CDR2 is SNEGSKA in the germline V gene (reference sequence). This CDR3 comprises 19 residues. Trimming took 1 base from V and 0 from J, leaving 21 bases between them.

As to this clonotype: Mismatch with germline at one junction end may stem from a read error. The gene calls are TRBV5-8 and TRBJ2-1, with TRBD2 matching over 7 bases. The CDR3 loop spans 15 amino acids. The V gene's germline CDR1 is SGHTS and CDR2 YDEGEE. CDR3 DNA sequence: TGTGCCAGCAGCACCGCGGGACTATCCTACAATGAGCAATTCTTC. Translated, it gives CASSTAGLSYNEQFF.

The chain joins TRBV7-2 to TRBJ1-5, with D uncertain. Germline CDR1 SGHTA, CDR2 FQGNSA. V was pared by 1 base and J by 3 bases, with 7 bases between. The CDR3 loop spans 14 amino acids. CDR3 protein: CASSLDGYNQPQHF. The CDR3 DNA is TGTGCCAGCAGCTTAGATGGTTACAATCAGCCCCAGCATTTT.

This clonotype has a handful of counts. The genes are TRBV20-1 and TRBJ2-5; 8 positions agree with TRBD2. The V gene end was trimmed by 6 bases and the J gene end by 1 base; junction bases not matched to a gene: 19. The CDR3 consists of 18 residues. Per germline, CDR1 DFQATT and CDR2 SNEGSKA (reference sequence). The CDR3 loop reads CSANRFSGIDGSQETQYF. As DNA, the CDR3 is TGCAGTGCAAACAGGTTTAGCGGGATAGATGGGTCCCAAGAGACCCAGTACTTC.

There are many counts of this clonotype. The V gene is TRBV6-2 or TRBV6-3, the J gene TRBJ2-2; D call uncertain. V was cut by 0 bases and J by 5 bases, with 7 bases left in between. CDR1 and CDR2 (germline): MNHEY, SVGEGT. This CDR3 region has 14 residues. The CDR3 protein is CASSYSAPTGELFF. The CDR3 DNA is TGTGCCAGCAGTTACTCTGCTCCTACCGGGGAGCTGTTTTTT.

This clonotype has a handful of counts. This chain uses TRBV29-1 with TRBJ2-4, with D possibly matching TRBD2 (6 bases). The CDR3 runs 15 residues. V lost 6 bases, J lost 8 bases, and 23 bases lay in between. In germline, CDR1 is SQVTM, CDR2 ANQGSEA. CDR3 bases: TGCAGCGTCGCTACTTCCCGGGGGTTCGGAGACATTCAGTACTTC. Amino acid sequence: CSVATSRGFGDIQYF.

The table lists this clonotype with a few counts. The chain combines TRBV7-6 with TRBJ2-3, with 7 bases fitting TRBD1. The junction had 3 bases not matched to a gene; V was cut back by 8 bases and J by 4 bases. Germline CDR1 and CDR2: SGHVS and FNYEAQ. The CDR3 contains 12 residues. CDR3 sequence: CASRQGADTQYF. The DNA for the CDR3 is TGTGCCAGCCGACAGGGCGCAGATACGCAGTATTTT.

This rearrangement joins TRBV5-1 to TRBJ2-5; tentative D call: TRBD1 (6 bases). V lost 2 bases, J lost 4 bases, and 12 bases lay in between. Germline CDR1 SGHRS, CDR2 YFSETQ. The CDR3 spans 14 residues. Written as DNA, the CDR3 is TGCGCCAGCAGCTTAAACAGGGTTCCAGAGACCCAGTACTTC. Its protein is CASSLNRVPETQYF.

Worth noting for this clonotype: A much more abundant neighbour one base away suggests this may be a read error. V is TRBV10-3 and J is TRBJ1-1; D is unresolved. CDR1 ENHRY and CDR2 SYGVKD come from the germline V gene. Deletions cut 1 base from V and 2 bases from J, with 11 bases between. The CDR3 sequence is 15 residues long. This chain's CDR3 is CAISEYRGRNTEAFF. CDR3 nucleotide sequence: TGTGCCATCAGTGAGTATAGAGGGAGAAACACTGAAGCTTTCTTT.